A selection of T cell receptor beta chains follows, all from one sample in a study of OX40 agonist ivuxolimab in advanced cancers. Sequencing was performed with immunoSEQ multiplex PCR; in TCRdb, only in-frame clones are kept and a portion is missing. The top ten clones hold about 0.31% of a sample with tens of thousands of clones, 89% of them seen once. Sample: CD4+ or CD8+ T cells sorted from blood, taken in a trial of the OX40 agonist ivuxolimab. The receptors derive from an adult with an advanced solid tumor such as melanoma, head and neck, liver or kidney cancer. Each CDR3 is given without its conserved first and last residue.

CDR3: ASSLVGAGGYT; V: TRBV5-4; J: TRBJ1-2
CDR3: AWSLGLAGGSISYEQY; V: TRBV30; J: TRBJ2-7
CDR3: ASSDQETQY; V: TRBV5-1; J: TRBJ2-5
CDR3: ASSLAGVWTDTQY; V: TRBV11-2; J: TRBJ2-3
CDR3: ASSERTGGETQY; V: TRBV6-1; J: TRBJ2-5
CDR3: SVSGGQNTEAF; V: TRBV29-1; J: TRBJ1-1
CDR3: ASSRGQGIDTQY; V: TRBV9; J: TRBJ2-3
CDR3: ASNPATGPMGEQY; V: TRBV19; J: -
CDR3: SAPGSYGYT; V: TRBV20-1; J: TRBJ1-2
CDR3: ASSPQREAYEQY; V: TRBV28; J: TRBJ2-7
CDR3: ASSIPSTNTEAF; V: TRBV6-5; J: TRBJ1-1
CDR3: ASSQAPHGDQPQH; V: TRBV4-1; J: TRBJ1-5
CDR3: ASSLDGAGGTGELF; V: TRBV7-2; J: TRBJ2-2
CDR3: ASSLPRQGAITEAF; V: TRBV27; J: TRBJ1-1
CDR3: ASSLNGRPLAGKYNEQF; V: TRBV7-3; J: TRBJ2-1
CDR3: ASKKGENTEAF; V: TRBV11-3; J: TRBJ1-1
CDR3: ASSLQTQDGGSGTEAF; V: TRBV18; J: TRBJ1-1
CDR3: ASSSRHLSGNTIY; V: TRBV18; J: TRBJ1-3
CDR3: ASTLGGNYGYT; V: TRBV6-5; J: TRBJ1-2
CDR3: ASSSARGLKEDSPLH; V: TRBV7-2; J: TRBJ1-6
CDR3: ATSIASGSTDTQY; V: TRBV15; J: TRBJ2-3
CDR3: ASSVLPGQGAGEQY; V: TRBV5-1; J: TRBJ2-7
CDR3: ASSLVEGLNTGELF; V: TRBV5-5; J: TRBJ2-2
CDR3: SGLSEEQF; V: TRBV20-1; J: TRBJ2-1
CDR3: ASSQAGHSLYNEQF; V: TRBV14; J: TRBJ2-1
CDR3: ASSQDPATNTGELF; V: TRBV4-3; J: TRBJ2-2
CDR3: ASSPGAGALNTGELF; V: TRBV18; J: TRBJ2-2
CDR3: ASSQDQSESNQPQH; V: TRBV4-3; J: TRBJ1-5
CDR3: SVGNGGTGVNTEAF; V: TRBV29-1; J: TRBJ1-1
CDR3: ASSFKGLAYNEQF; V: TRBV28; J: TRBJ2-1
CDR3: ASSQEVTVYYEQY; V: TRBV4-1; J: TRBJ2-7
CDR3: ASSMTGWDQPQH; V: TRBV19; J: TRBJ1-5
CDR3: ASSFSSGVEAF; V: TRBV7-6; J: TRBJ1-1
CDR3: ASSPDPRFQETQY; V: TRBV7-2; J: TRBJ2-5
CDR3: ASSSESQGNTEAF; V: TRBV7-2; J: TRBJ1-1
CDR3: ASNEDLAYNEQF; V: TRBV14; J: TRBJ2-1
CDR3: ASSVAPGTPGELF; V: TRBV9; J: TRBJ2-2
CDR3: ASTRTVTLQVNTGELF; V: TRBV19; J: TRBJ2-2
CDR3: ASSAGLKIVKNTEAF; V: TRBV11-1; J: TRBJ1-1
CDR3: ASSPSEGVRGTDTQY; V: TRBV5-1; J: TRBJ2-3
CDR3: ASSNPAARGELF; V: TRBV11-2; J: TRBJ2-2
CDR3: ASSFQVGSTDTQY; V: TRBV7-2; J: TRBJ2-3
CDR3: ASRRSNTGELF; V: TRBV6-5; J: TRBJ2-2
CDR3: ASSSTSGRSSYNEQF; V: TRBV9; J: TRBJ2-1
CDR3: ASSEGQFAETQY; V: TRBV2; J: TRBJ2-5
CDR3: ASSYGGLVAKNIQY; V: TRBV27; J: TRBJ2-4
CDR3: ASSVGHGTYEQY; V: TRBV9; J: TRBJ2-7
CDR3: AISEGGDGNTIY; V: TRBV10-3; J: TRBJ1-3
CDR3: ASSVDSGGEQETQY; V: TRBV9; J: TRBJ2-5
CDR3: ASSLDGFSGNTIY; V: TRBV5-1; J: TRBJ1-3
CDR3: ASRKNTGELF; V: TRBV6-5; J: TRBJ2-2
CDR3: ASSPGGGWGDTQY; V: TRBV4-1; J: TRBJ2-3
CDR3: ATSRDSPGTGAEKLF; V: TRBV15; J: TRBJ1-4
CDR3: ASSPKNRVGPKLF; V: TRBV7-9; J: TRBJ1-4
CDR3: ASSTTSGYNEQF; V: TRBV9; J: TRBJ2-1
CDR3: ASSAQTGLSNQPQH; V: TRBV7-2; J: TRBJ1-5
CDR3: ASSLGQGIEKLF; V: TRBV11-2; J: TRBJ1-4
CDR3: AWSPRQGYGYT; V: TRBV30; J: TRBJ1-2
CDR3: ASSSWTSGSTDTQY; V: TRBV7-2; J: TRBJ2-3